The following is a TCR beta chain sequence with its context. A second PCR of 7 to 11 cycles used a sample-barcoded 5' primer and a J-beta primer mix. Using its own MiXCR run on the 5' RACE reads, TCRdb lists one record per CDR3 protein. The profile shows around 750,000 distinct CDR3 sequences, roughly 50% of them singletons. These data originate in a study of blood T cells in healthy people across ages. CDR3 length equals 16 residues. Germline assignment: CDR1 LGHDT and CDR2 YNNKEL (reference sequence). Sequencing was done on a sample of blood. The sequence derives from a man of 80 years or more in good health. The rearrangement joins TRBV3-1 to TRBJ2-4; 9 bases map to TRBD1. The J call is doubtful: the DNA matches TRBJ2-5 better. The DNA for the CDR3 is TGTGCCAGCAGCCCCGGGACAGGGATCCGCCAAGAGACCCAGTACTTC. It codes for CASSPGTGIRQETQYF.